This is a list of T cell receptor beta chains from one sample in a study of CXCR3-negative and CXCR3-positive naive CD8 T cells. Reprocessing the 5' RACE reads, TCRdb reports a single entry for every CDR3 protein and omits DNA. The table gives tens of thousands of distinct CDR3 sequences; the top ten clones make up roughly 1.5% of it. Sequenced material: naive CXCR3- CD8+ T cells from blood. These receptors all stem from a human donor in good health. Some clones in this sample may be carry-over from other donors' samples. CDR3s include the opening cysteine and the closing phenylalanine or tryptophan.

V,J,CDR3
TRBV9,TRBJ2-2,CASGKNANTGELFF
TRBV19,TRBJ1-2,CASTGRTFYGYTF
TRBV4-3,TRBJ1-6,CASSQDANRARGISSPLHF
TRBV29-1,TRBJ2-7,CSVREGGYEQYF
TRBV7-9,TRBJ2-7,CASSFGSTFSYEQYF
TRBV5-1,TRBJ2-1,CASSWGPWAGELHEQFF
TRBV14,TRBJ1-5,CASSQDGRASNQPQHF
TRBV11-1,TRBJ2-7,CASSFGRGYEQYF
TRBV19,TRBJ1-1,CASSNGDWTEAFF
TRBV4-1,TRBJ2-7,CASSQDPGSPYEQYF
TRBV12-3/TRBV12-4,TRBJ2-2,CASSELAGEWSGTGELFF
TRBV7-9,TRBJ2-3,CASSEQRGATDTQYF
TRBV28,TRBJ2-5,CASSPRQHQETQYF
TRBV27,TRBJ1-5,CASSPNRVKIVQGQPQHF
TRBV28,TRBJ1-3,CASSVPGNTIYF
TRBV29-1,TRBJ1-6,CSVYFKDRLIPLHF
TRBV12-3/TRBV12-4,TRBJ2-1,CASSLSAGGDEQFF
TRBV12-3/TRBV12-4,TRBJ2-5,CASSYAGGPELQETQYF
TRBV7-9,TRBJ2-1,CASSLSGALNEQFF
TRBV29-1,TRBJ2-1,CSVEDWQGVYNEQFF
TRBV7-6,TRBJ2-5,CASSLLETQYF
TRBV20-1,TRBJ1-1,CSARKTLAMNTEAFF
TRBV12-3/TRBV12-4,TRBJ2-1,CASSPGLAGGLASYNEQFF
TRBV7-3,TRBJ1-1,CASSSVGYTEAFF
TRBV5-5,TRBJ2-3,CASSFLSGSDTQYF
TRBV7-9,TRBJ2-1,CASSPRGQGLSNEQFF
TRBV7-8,TRBJ1-2,CASSLADSGYTF
TRBV5-1,TRBJ2-2,CASSSITNTGELFF
TRBV15,TRBJ2-1,CATSMVAGAYNEQFF
TRBV28,TRBJ2-3,CASSLSYGTSGELGTDTQYF
TRBV7-9,TRBJ2-1,CASSLGPTSGGLNEQFF
TRBV12-3/TRBV12-4,TRBJ2-7,CASSLHAQGGEQYF
TRBV4-1,TRBJ2-7,CASSQGLAFYEQYF
TRBV7-9,TRBJ2-1,CASSLPSGRAYNEQFF
TRBV6-6,TRBJ2-7,CASSVTGFYEQYF
TRBV5-1,TRBJ2-3,CASSFIRQNTDTQYF
TRBV7-9,TRBJ2-1,CASSGGQFNEQFF
TRBV29-1,TRBJ1-1,CSPTVASNTEAFF
TRBV3-1,TRBJ2-1,CASSQGRGAIHNEQFF
TRBV29-1,TRBJ2-1,CSVEISGGPNEQFF
TRBV2,TRBJ2-1,CASSGRGYLNNEQFF
TRBV5-1,TRBJ2-1,CASSLVTSGEQFF
TRBV20-1,TRBJ2-7,CSAIQTGRSYEQYF
TRBV20-1,TRBJ2-1,CSALSRDTPSSYNEQFF
TRBV2,TRBJ1-5,CASSAVIGPSNQPRHF
TRBV20-1,TRBJ2-1,CSAAKHGTSGGPRDNEQFF
TRBV21-1,TRBJ2-3,CATPRLAGSGDTQYF
TRBV29-1,TRBJ2-2,CSVEGAGGELFF
TRBV29-1,TRBJ2-1,CSVYEEKGYNEQFF
TRBV13,TRBJ2-7,CASSTRAGTDTVDEQYF
TRBV28,TRBJ2-3,CASSFPPRTSGSGTDTQYF
TRBV12-3/TRBV12-4,TRBJ2-7,CASSPEPHEQYF